This T cell receptor beta chain was found in a study of shared clonotypes between healthy human individuals. About the study: Per donor, CD8 memory used one plate, CD8 naive used two, CD4 memory used three and CD4 naive used three.

Naive CD8 populations comprised CD45RO-negative cells positively selected for CCR7, excluding terminally differentiated effector memory CD45RA+ cells. The germline V gene has CDR1 LNHNV and CDR2 YYDKDF (reference sequence). V was cut by 9 bases and J by 0 bases, with 9 bases left in between. This CDR3 region has 12 residues. Details on this clone: What it binds is unknown.

Sequencing used immunoSEQ multiplex PCR; TCRdb keeps in-frame clones, though not all of them. Found here are 700,000 to 950,000 clones, about 96% of them singletons; the top ten hold about 0.25%. Findings and limits, study-wide: There were few donors, and this limited the genetic and exposure-history diversity represented. Shared clonotypes across all four donors exceeded non-shared ones in generation probability.

The sequenced material came from naive CD8+ T cells sorted from blood. The rearrangement uses TRBV15 and TRBJ2-7; D remains unclear. The receptor was isolated from a man in his thirties or forties in good health. The CDR3 DNA reads TGTGCCACAGGGCCAAGCTCCTACGAGCAGTACTTC. Its protein is CATGPSSYEQYF.